This TCR beta chain comes out of a study of blood T cells in healthy people across ages. Study-wide findings and caveats: What prevented conclusive comparison of naive and antigen-experienced cells was that PBMCs were unsorted.

Points on this clonotype: The antigen remains unidentified.

Unmatched junction bases numbered 11, after V lost 6 bases and J lost 2 bases. Germline V gene sequence: CDR1 DFQATT, CDR2 SNEGSKA (reference sequence). The CDR3 is 15 amino acids. It was with a sample-barcoded 5' primer and a J-beta primer mix that a second PCR of roughly 6 to 11 cycles was run. TCRdb reprocessed the 5' RACE reads via MiXCR and lists one record per CDR3 protein. Found here are 790,000 or so distinct CDR3 sequences, about half of them singletons; the top ten hold about a sixth. The rearrangement links TRBV20-1 to TRBJ2-7; 9 bases match TRBD2. Sequencing was carried out using blood. The sequence was collected from an elderly man in good health. CDR3 amino acids: CSAKGLAGGAYEQYF. In DNA, the CDR3 is TGCAGTGCCAAAGGTCTGGCGGGAGGGGCCTACGAGCAGTACTTC.